This T cell receptor beta chain was identified during a study of T cells after yellow fever vaccination. As for the study in general: Each low-cell-number fraction was prepared by means of SMART-Seq v4 Ultra Low Input.

This clonotype occurred many times. As yet, its antigen is unknown. Study observations and caveats: Subsequent to the booster, the majority of primary-vaccination clones reappeared (96% CD4, roughly 90% CD8).

One entry per CDR3 protein results from TCRdb running MiXCR on the 5' RACE reads. The table has a few hundred thousand distinct CDR3 sequences, 8.7% seen once. Germline V lookup: CDR1 SGHNT, CDR2 YYREEE (reference sequence). This CDR3 contains 14 residues. Unmatched junction bases numbered 9, after V lost 4 bases and J lost 9 bases. The specimen comprised CD4+ T cells sorted from PBMCs, sampled 5 days after the yellow fever booster vaccination. This receptor was obtained from a man between 18 and 29 years old who received the YFV17D yellow fever vaccine. J is TRBJ2-2 and V is TRBV5-4, with TRBD1 identical over 7 bases. In DNA form, the CDR3 reads TGTGCCAGCAGCCTCCGGGACAGCCACCGGGAGCTGTTTTTT. This gives the protein CASSLRDSHRELFF.